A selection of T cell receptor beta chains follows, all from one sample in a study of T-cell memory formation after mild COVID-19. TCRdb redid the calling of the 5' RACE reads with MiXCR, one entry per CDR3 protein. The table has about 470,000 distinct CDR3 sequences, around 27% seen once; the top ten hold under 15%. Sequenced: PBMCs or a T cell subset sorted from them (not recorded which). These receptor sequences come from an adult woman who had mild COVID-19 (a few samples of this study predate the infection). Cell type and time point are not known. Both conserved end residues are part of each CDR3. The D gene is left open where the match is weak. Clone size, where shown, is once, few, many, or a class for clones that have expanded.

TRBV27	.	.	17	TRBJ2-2	TGTGCCAGCAGTTTATGGCAAGGAGGGGGAGCTCCCGGGGAGCTGTTTTTT	CASSLWQGGGAPGELFF
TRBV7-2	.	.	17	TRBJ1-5	TGTGCCAGCAGTTTATCCCCTCCACGAGTAACGAATCAGCCCCAGCATTTT	CASSLSPPRVTNQPQHF
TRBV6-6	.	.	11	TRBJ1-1	TGTGCCAGTGGGGGGGGGGCCAAAGCTTTCTTT	CASGGGAKAFF
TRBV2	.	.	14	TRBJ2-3	TGTGCCAGCAGTGAAGAAGGGAGGTGGGATACGCAGTATTTT	CASSEEGRWDTQYF
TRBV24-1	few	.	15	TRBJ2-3	TGTGCCACCAGTGATTCTCGAAGCGGGCCCGATACGCAGTATTTT	CATSDSRSGPDTQYF
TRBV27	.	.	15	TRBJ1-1	TGTGCCAGCAGTTTCGGGGGAGGGCTGAGGACTGAAGCTTTCTTT	CASSFGGGLRTEAFF
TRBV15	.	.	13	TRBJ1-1	TGTGCCACCAGCGGTCGGGGCCACACTGAAGCTTTCTTT	CATSGRGHTEAFF
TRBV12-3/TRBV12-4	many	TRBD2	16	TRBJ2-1	TGTGCCAGCAGTTTGGCCGGGACTAGCAGCTACAATGAGCAGTTCTTC	CASSLAGTSSYNEQFF
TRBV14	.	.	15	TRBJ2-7	TGTGCCAGCATAACAGGGTCCTTCGAAATGTACGAGCAGTACTTC	CASITGSFEMYEQYF
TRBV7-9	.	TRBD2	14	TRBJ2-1	TGTGCCAGCGGGACTAGCGGAGCATACAATGAGCAGTTCTTC	CASGTSGAYNEQFF
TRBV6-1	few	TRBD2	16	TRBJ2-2	TGTGCCAGCAGTGAGCGGGAGGTCAGGGGTCCCGGGGAGCTGTTTTTT	CASSEREVRGPGELFF
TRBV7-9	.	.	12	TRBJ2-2	TGTGCCAGCAGCTACGGGTCCGGGGAGCTGTTTTTT	CASSYGSGELFF
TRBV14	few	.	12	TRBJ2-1	TGTGCCAGCAGCCAAGTGAGGCAGGAGCAGTTCTTC	CASSQVRQEQFF
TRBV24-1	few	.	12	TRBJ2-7	TGTGCCACCAGTGATTCTTCTGATTCAAAGTACTTC	CATSDSSDSKYF
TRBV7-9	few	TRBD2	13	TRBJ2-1	TGTGCCAGCAGCTTAAGTGAGACTAGCCCTAAGTTCTTC	CASSLSETSPKFF
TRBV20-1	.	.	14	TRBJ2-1	TGCAGTGCTCGGGGGGCCAGCTCCTACAATGAGCAGTTCTTC	CSARGASSYNEQFF
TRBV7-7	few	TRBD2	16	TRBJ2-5	TGTGCCAGCAGCCGTGGAGTAGCGGGGGCCCAAGAGACCCAGTACTTC	CASSRGVAGAQETQYF
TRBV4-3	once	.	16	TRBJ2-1	TGCGCCAGCAGCCAAGTCTTGCGGTCTTCCTACAATGAGCAGTTCTTC	CASSQVLRSSYNEQFF
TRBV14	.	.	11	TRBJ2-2	TGTGCCGGCAAACAGCTCGGGGAGCTGTTTTTT	CAGKQLGELFF
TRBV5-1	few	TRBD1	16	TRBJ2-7	TGCGCCAGCAGCCCATCTATAGACAGGGGCGTCCACGAGCAGTACTTC	CASSPSIDRGVHEQYF
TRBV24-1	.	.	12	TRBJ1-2	TGTGCCACCAGTGTAGCGGGGAATGGCTACACCTTC	CATSVAGNGYTF
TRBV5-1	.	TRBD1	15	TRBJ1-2	TGCGCCAGCAGCTCAGGGACAGCGGAGGCCTATGGCTACACCTTC	CASSSGTAEAYGYTF
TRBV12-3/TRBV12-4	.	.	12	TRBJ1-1	TGTGCCAGCAGCCCCGGATTAACAGGTGCTTTCTTT	CASSPGLTGAFF
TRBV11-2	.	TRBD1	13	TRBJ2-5	TGTGCCAGCAGCAAGGACAGGCCCGGGACCCAGTACTTC	CASSKDRPGTQYF
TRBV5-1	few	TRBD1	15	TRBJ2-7	TGCGCCAGCAGCGCGGAAGGGGGCGAAATCTACGAGCAGTACTTC	CASSAEGGEIYEQYF
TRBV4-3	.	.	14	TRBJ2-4	TGCGCCAGCAGCCAAGCCCCCTCCGGGAACATTCAGTACTTC	CASSQAPSGNIQYF
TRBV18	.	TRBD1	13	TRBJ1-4	TGTGCCAGCTCACCGGAGAAGGGGGCAAAACTGTTTTTT	CASSPEKGAKLFF
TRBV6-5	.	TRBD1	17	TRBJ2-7	TGTGCCAGCAGTAGCACCGAGCCGGGACAGGGTACTTACGAGCAGTACTTC	CASSSTEPGQGTYEQYF
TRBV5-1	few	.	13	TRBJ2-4	TGCGCCAGCAGCCCCGAAGTTGGAAACATTCAGTACTTC	CASSPEVGNIQYF
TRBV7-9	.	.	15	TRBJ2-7	TGTGCCAGCAGCTTGCTGACTTGGGCAACATACGAGCAGTACTTC	CASSLLTWATYEQYF
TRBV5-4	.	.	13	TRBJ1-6	TGTGCCAGCAAGCCCTCCTATAATTCACCCCTCCACTTT	CASKPSYNSPLHF
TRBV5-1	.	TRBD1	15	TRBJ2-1	TGCGCCAGCAGCGCCCGGCAGGGGGTAGGGAATGAGCAGTTCTTC	CASSARQGVGNEQFF
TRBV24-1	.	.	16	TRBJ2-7	TGTGCCACCAGTGATTCGCACCCGGGACGGGGCTACGAGCAGTACTTC	CATSDSHPGRGYEQYF
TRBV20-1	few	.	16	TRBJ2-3	TGCAGTGCCATTCCCCGGGACGCCTGGGGCACAGATACGCAGTATTTT	CSAIPRDAWGTDTQYF
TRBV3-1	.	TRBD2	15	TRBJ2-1	TGTGCCAGCAGCCGAACTAGCGGGAACTACAATGAGCAGTTCTTC	CASSRTSGNYNEQFF
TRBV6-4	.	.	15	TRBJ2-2	TGTGCCAGCAGTGAAGAAGGGGAGAGCACCGGGGAGCTGTTTTTT	CASSEEGESTGELFF
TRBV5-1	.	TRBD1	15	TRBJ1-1	TGCGCCAGCAGAGCGGACAGGGGTGAACACACTGAAGCTTTCTTT	CASRADRGEHTEAFF
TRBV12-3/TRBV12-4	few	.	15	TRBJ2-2	TGTGCCAGCAGTTTAGCGGGAGTTGACACCGGGGAGCTGTTTTTT	CASSLAGVDTGELFF
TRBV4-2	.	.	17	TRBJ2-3	TGTGCCAGCAGCCACGAGTGGGGGGCTAGCGCCTTCGATACGCAGTATTTT	CASSHEWGASAFDTQYF
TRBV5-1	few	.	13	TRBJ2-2	TGCGCCAGCAAAGGGGAAAACACCGGGGAGCTGTTTTTT	CASKGENTGELFF
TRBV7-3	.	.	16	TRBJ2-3	TGTGCCAGCAGCCCAACGACCGGACGCTTCACAGATACGCAGTATTTT	CASSPTTGRFTDTQYF
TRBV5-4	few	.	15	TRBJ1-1	TGTGCCAGCAGCCGACTCGCACAGGGCAACACTGAAGCTTTCTTT	CASSRLAQGNTEAFF
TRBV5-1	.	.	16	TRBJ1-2	TGCGCCAGCAGCTTGGCTAACGGACAGCACTTGAGGGGCTACACCTTC	CASSLANGQHLRGYTF
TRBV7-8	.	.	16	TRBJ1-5	TGTGCCAGCAGCTTACATGCAATTTTGTTAAATCAGCCCCAGCATTTT	CASSLHAILLNQPQHF
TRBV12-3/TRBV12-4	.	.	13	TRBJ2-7	TGTGCCAGCAGGAGAGCAGGGGCCTACGAGCAGTACTTC	CASRRAGAYEQYF
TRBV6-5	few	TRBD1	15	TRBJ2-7	TGTGCCAGCAGTCGAAGACAGGGGGGACGGGACGAGCAGTACTTC	CASSRRQGGRDEQYF
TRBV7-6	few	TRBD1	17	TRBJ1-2	TGTGCCAGCAGCTTAATGGGATACAGGGGGCGCGACTATGGCTACACCTTC	CASSLMGYRGRDYGYTF
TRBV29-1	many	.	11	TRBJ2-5	TGCAGCGTTCGACTACGCCAGACCCAGTACTTC	CSVRLRQTQYF
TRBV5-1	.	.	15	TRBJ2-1	TGCGCCAGCAGCTTGACGGCAGGGGGGGCCTGGGAGCAGTTCTTC	CASSLTAGGAWEQFF